This T cell receptor beta chain came from a study of T-cell reconstitution after alpha-beta-depleted transplantation in children. This clonotype was seen a few times. V shed 8 bases, J shed 9 bases, and the junction held 11 bases outside the gene matches. The CDR3 consists of 15 residues. It was with unique molecular identifiers that the TCRbeta library was prepared. TCRdb recomputed calls from the PCR reads with MiXCR, one row per CDR3 protein. The sample shows about 420,000 distinct CDR3 sequences, 15% to 20% of them seen only once. The sample here was PBMCs, mostly from graft donor cells, taken 360 days after TCRalphabeta/CD19-depleted stem cell transplant. The rearrangement uses TRBV12-3 or TRBV12-4 and TRBJ1-6, with 9 bases identical to TRBD1. The TCR comes from a boy under three years old who had a stem cell transplant for Wiskott-Aldrich syndrome, so the T cells may come from the graft donor. The DNA of the CDR3 is TGTGCCAGCGGGCAAGACAGGGGGTTTGGTTCACCCCTCCACTTT. This encodes CASGQDRGFGSPLHF.